The subject of this entry is one T cell receptor (beta chain). TCRdb's table, derived via immunoSEQ multiplex PCR, lists solely in-frame clones and lacks some. The table includes 70,000 to 90,000 clones, around 93% detected once. Germline lookup yields CDR1 SGHTA and CDR2 FQGTGA. CDR3 length: 17 amino acids. V gave up 1 base and J gave up 1 base, with 11 bases separating them. The data originate from a study of T cell changes during pregnancy in multiple sclerosis. The chain joins TRBV7-3 to TRBJ2-6, with a tentative D call TRBD1 (6 bases). This TCR came from a female donor in good health, enrolled as a control in a pregnancy study. The material sequenced was peripheral blood, taken in the second trimester of pregnancy. The CDR3 reads CASSLSRGQSGANVLTF. CDR3 in DNA: TGTGCCAGCAGCTTAAGCCGGGGACAATCTGGGGCCAACGTCCTGACTTTC.